The rows below give T cell receptor beta chains drawn from one sample of a study of vaccination and CD4 T cells after COVID-19. Each CDR3 protein is one row after TCRdb ran MiXCR on the PCR reads. The sample lists some 10,000 distinct CDR3 sequences, more than 20% occurring once. Their antigens remain unidentified. The source material was CD4+ T cells from blood, cultured in vitro, sampled before SARS-CoV-2 vaccination. These TCRs come from a human donor who received a COVID-19 vaccine. Each CDR3 is given with its conserved first and last residue. D genes are given only for firm matches. The listing skips clone size in some rows; elsewhere it reads once, few, many or a size class.

j_gene | len | v_gene | d_gene | abundance | CDR3aa | CDR3nt
TRBJ2-5 | 14 | TRBV6-1 | . | . | CASSEAIPLRTQYF | TGTGCCAGCAGTGAAGCAATACCGCTACGGACCCAGTACTTC
TRBJ1-5 | 14 | TRBV12-3/TRBV12-4 | . | . | CASSFSQGRQPQHF | TGTGCCAGCAGTTTCTCTCAGGGGAGACAGCCCCAGCATTTT
TRBJ1-6 | 16 | TRBV6-1 | . | . | CASSGRGAIPNSPLHF | TGTGCCAGCAGTGGACGGGGGGCGATCCCTAATTCACCCCTCCACTTT
TRBJ1-2 | 15 | TRBV10-3 | TRBD1 | . | CAISEGTGQGGGYTF | TGTGCCATCAGTGAGGGGACCGGACAGGGCGGGGGCTACACCTTC
TRBJ1-3 | 18 | TRBV7-8 | . | few | CASSLAKGGYKLRDTIYF | TGTGCCAGCAGCTTAGCGAAGGGGGGCTACAAACTTAGGGACACCATATATTTT
TRBJ1-6 | 15 | TRBV6-1 | TRBD1 | . | CASSTNLDRGSPLHF | TGTGCCAGCAGTACAAACCTGGACAGGGGTTCACCCCTCCACTTT
TRBJ2-2 | 16 | TRBV5-4 | . | few | CASSLAKSGGTGELFF | TGTGCCAGCAGCTTGGCAAAATCTGGAGGCACCGGGGAGCTGTTTTTT
TRBJ1-6 | 14 | TRBV19 | TRBD1 | few | CASSNGQGGIQIHF | TGTGCCAGTAGTAACGGACAGGGAGGGATCCAGATCCACTTT
TRBJ2-7 | 18 | TRBV6-5 | . | . | CASSYHWGDGTRDYEQYF | TGTGCCAGCAGTTACCACTGGGGCGACGGGACTCGAGACTACGAGCAGTACTTC
TRBJ1-6 | 15 | TRBV10-3 | . | . | CAISESGVGNSPLHF | TGTGCCATCAGTGAGTCGGGGGTTGGGAATTCACCCCTCCACTTT
TRBJ1-1 | 12 | TRBV29-1 | . | . | CSVVRGRSEAFF | TGCAGCGTTGTGCGGGGGAGGTCTGAAGCTTTCTTT
TRBJ2-7 | 17 | TRBV6-1 | TRBD2 | few | CATQWTSGGAGGYEQYF | TGTGCCACTCAATGGACTAGCGGGGGCGCCGGGGGGTATGAGCAGTACTTC
TRBJ2-5 | 17 | TRBV24-1 | TRBD1 | . | CATSGSSRTGGLQTQYF | TGTGCCACCAGTGGTTCGTCCCGGACAGGGGGCTTGCAGACCCAGTACTTC
TRBJ2-3 | 15 | TRBV20-1 | . | . | CSARTAEDHTDTQYF | TGCAGTGCCCGGACCGCCGAAGACCACACAGATACGCAGTATTTT
TRBJ2-1 | 14 | TRBV5-4 | . | . | CASSFRAGGTEQFF | TGTGCCAGCAGCTTCCGGGCAGGTGGGACTGAGCAGTTCTTC
TRBJ1-5 | 17 | TRBV12-3/TRBV12-4 | TRBD1 | . | CASSLGRGPNSNQPQHF | TGTGCCAGCAGTTTGGGCAGGGGGCCTAATAGCAATCAGCCCCAGCATTTT
TRBJ1-3 | 11 | TRBV19 | . | few | CAGSSGNTIYF | TGTGCCGGAAGTTCTGGAAACACCATATATTTT
TRBJ1-1 | 12 | TRBV10-3 | . | few | CAIRRGDTEAFF | TGTGCCATCAGGAGGGGGGACACTGAAGCTTTCTTT
TRBJ2-3 | 17 | TRBV20-1 | TRBD2 | few | CSARGGTSGGLQDTQYF | TGCAGTGCTCGGGGGGGGACTAGCGGGGGCCTCCAAGATACGCAGTATTTT
TRBJ2-5 | 14 | TRBV6-1 | . | few | CASTYRVLSETQYF | TGTGCCAGCACATACAGGGTCCTCTCGGAGACCCAGTACTTC
TRBJ2-3 | 15 | TRBV20-1 | . | few | CSADKRASTTDTQYF | TGCAGTGCCGATAAAAGGGCATCCACCACAGATACGCAGTATTTT
TRBJ1-2 | 15 | TRBV28 | . | few | CASSLVGPRTATYTF | TGTGCCAGCAGTTTGGTAGGTCCCAGGACAGCCACCTACACCTTC
TRBJ1-6 | 17 | TRBV27 | TRBD1 | . | CASSIDRGIGSNSPLHF | TGTGCCAGCAGTATAGACAGGGGCATTGGGTCTAATTCACCCCTCCACTTT
TRBJ1-1 | 14 | TRBV24-1 | . | medium-sized | CATRGALGNTEAFF | TGTGCCACCAGGGGGGCGTTAGGGAACACTGAAGCTTTCTTT
TRBJ1-5 | 13 | TRBV6-1 | . | . | CASRVRTEQPQHF | TGTGCCAGCAGGGTCCGGACAGAGCAGCCCCAGCATTTT
TRBJ2-5 | 16 | TRBV12-3/TRBV12-4 | . | . | CASSLVSWDGQETQYF | TGTGCCAGCAGTTTAGTGTCTTGGGACGGGCAAGAGACCCAGTACTTC
TRBJ2-5 | 15 | TRBV7-2 | . | . | CASSSGSWYQETQYF | TGTGCCAGCAGCTCGGGGTCCTGGTACCAAGAGACCCAGTACTTC
TRBJ1-2 | 17 | TRBV2 | . | . | CASSGGARSFLNYGYTF | TGTGCCAGCAGTGGGGGGGCGCGGTCCTTCCTTAACTATGGCTACACCTTC
TRBJ2-3 | 17 | TRBV2 | . | . | CATQLGTGTRSTDTQYF | TGTGCCACCCAGCTGGGAACCGGGACTCGGAGCACAGATACGCAGTATTTT
TRBJ2-7 | 14 | TRBV19 | . | . | CASSRGRDSYEQYF | TGTGCCAGTAGTAGGGGACGGGACTCCTACGAGCAGTACTTC
TRBJ1-1 | 18 | TRBV19 | . | . | CASSTFSLALLMNTEAFF | TGTGCCAGTAGTACCTTCAGCCTTGCCCTACTCATGAACACTGAAGCTTTCTTT